This T cell receptor (beta chain) was captured by sequencing in a study of tumor and adjacent non-tumor tissue in lung cancer. RNA was extracted from bulk tissue without any cell sorting. The CDR3 has 14 residues. Three rounds of nested PCR, following a modified ARM-PCR protocol, produced the TCRbeta library. TCRdb independently ran MiXCR on the multiplex PCR reads; one entry per CDR3 protein. The table shows 110,000 or so distinct CDR3 sequences, with roughly 80% occurring only once. On this clonotype itself: One base away lies a much larger clone, so this may be a sequencing read error.

The clonotype comes from a woman aged 60 to 75 with non-small cell lung cancer. Material: lung tumor tissue. The chain recombines TRBV12-3 or TRBV12-4 with TRBJ1-5; D call uncertain. The J call may be incorrect, as the DNA end agrees better with TRBJ2-3. The DNA for the CDR3 is TGTGCCAGCAGTTTAGAGAATAGCAATCAGCCCCAGTATTTT. Its translation is CASSLENSNQPQYF.